This TCR beta chain was obtained from a study of T cell repertoires in cytomegalovirus infection. About the research overall: As its CMV epitopes, the study selected recently identified HLA-C-restricted and well-studied HLA-B-restricted targets. Public signatures in TCR beta pointed to CMV infection and matching HLA type.

Study-wide results and limits: Cumulated frequencies of public TCR beta families served to identify carriers of CMV plus the relevant HLA. Dominant in the ex vivo response were TCR beta clonotypes restricted by HLA-C and specific for CMV.

From the reads, TCRdb called clonotypes with MiXCR, one entry per CDR3 protein. The sample consists of roughly 860,000 distinct CDR3 sequences, around a third of them appearing once. Germline CDR1 and CDR2: MGHRA and YSYEKL. The CDR3 contains 18 residues. V gave up 4 bases and J gave up 0 bases, with 19 bases separating them. For this clonotype: The antigen is not known.

Sample: cultured CD8+ T cells from PBMCs, taken from culture after CMV antigen stimulation. The TCR was taken from a human donor in good health (CMV status not recorded). Some clones in this sample may be carry-over from other donors' samples. The V and J genes are TRBV4-1 and TRBJ2-1; weak D call: TRBD2 (5 bases). CDR3 sequence: CASSRLGVDPSSYNEQFF. In nucleotides, the CDR3 is TGCGCCAGCAGCCGCCTCGGGGTTGACCCGAGCTCCTACAATGAGCAGTTCTTC.